The entry that follows covers one T cell receptor (beta chain) sequence. The use of genomic DNA as template underpinned the TCR beta VDJ and CDR3 profiling. Each CDR3 protein is one row after TCRdb ran MiXCR on the reads. The table includes some 140,000 distinct CDR3 sequences, approximately 52% detected once. CDR3 length equals 13 residues. Trimming took 0 bases from V and 7 from J, leaving 11 bases between them. Germline V gives CDR1 SGHKS, CDR2 YYEKEE (reference sequence). The entry originates in a study of CD8+CD57+ T cells in acquired aplastic anemia. About the research overall: Sorted CD4+ and CD8+ cell DNA averaged about 3.5 ug.

Whoever was chosen for sequencing had shown CD8+CD57+ cell expansion by flow cytometry. Blood was sampled before the patients had received any therapy. V usage is TRBV5-5 and J usage is TRBJ2-7; no definite D call. This TCR was recovered from a human donor with aplastic anemia. Sequenced: sorted CD4+, CD8+, or CD8+CD57+ T cells (not recorded which) from PBMCs. CDR3 sequence reads: CASSLGAAGEQYF. The CDR3 bases are TGTGCCAGCAGCTTGGGGGCGGCCGGGGAGCAGTACTTC.